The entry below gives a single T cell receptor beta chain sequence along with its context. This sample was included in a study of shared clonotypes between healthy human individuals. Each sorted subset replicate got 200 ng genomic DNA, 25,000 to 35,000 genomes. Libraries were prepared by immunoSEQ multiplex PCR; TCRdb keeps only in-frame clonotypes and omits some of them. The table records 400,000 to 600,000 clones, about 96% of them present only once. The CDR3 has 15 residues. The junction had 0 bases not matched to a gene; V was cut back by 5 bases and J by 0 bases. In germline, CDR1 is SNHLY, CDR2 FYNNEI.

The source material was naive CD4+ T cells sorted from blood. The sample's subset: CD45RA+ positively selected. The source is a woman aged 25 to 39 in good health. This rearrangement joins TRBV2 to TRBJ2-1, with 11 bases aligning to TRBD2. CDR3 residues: CASSLAGGSYNEQFF. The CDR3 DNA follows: TGTGCCAGCAGTCTAGCGGGAGGCTCCTACAATGAGCAGTTCTTC.